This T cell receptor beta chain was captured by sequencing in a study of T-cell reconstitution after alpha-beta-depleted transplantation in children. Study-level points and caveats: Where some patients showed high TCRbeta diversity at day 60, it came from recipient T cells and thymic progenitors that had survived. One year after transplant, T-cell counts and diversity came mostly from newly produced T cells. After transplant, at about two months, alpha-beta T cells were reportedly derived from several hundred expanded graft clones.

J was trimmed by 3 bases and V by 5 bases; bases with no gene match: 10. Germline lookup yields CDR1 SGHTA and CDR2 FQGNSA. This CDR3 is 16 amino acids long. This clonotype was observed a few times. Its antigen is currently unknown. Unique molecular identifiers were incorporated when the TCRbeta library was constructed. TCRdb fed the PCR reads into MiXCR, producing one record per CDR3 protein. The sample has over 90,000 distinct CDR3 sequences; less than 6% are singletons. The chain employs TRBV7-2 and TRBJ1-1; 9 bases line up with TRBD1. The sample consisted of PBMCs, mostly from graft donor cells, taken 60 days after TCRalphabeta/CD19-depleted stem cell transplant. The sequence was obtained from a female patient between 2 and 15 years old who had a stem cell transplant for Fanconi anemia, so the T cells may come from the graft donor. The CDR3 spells CASSRQGGGTYTEAFF. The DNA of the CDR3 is TGTGCCAGCAGCCGACAGGGGGGGGGGACATACACTGAAGCTTTCTTT.